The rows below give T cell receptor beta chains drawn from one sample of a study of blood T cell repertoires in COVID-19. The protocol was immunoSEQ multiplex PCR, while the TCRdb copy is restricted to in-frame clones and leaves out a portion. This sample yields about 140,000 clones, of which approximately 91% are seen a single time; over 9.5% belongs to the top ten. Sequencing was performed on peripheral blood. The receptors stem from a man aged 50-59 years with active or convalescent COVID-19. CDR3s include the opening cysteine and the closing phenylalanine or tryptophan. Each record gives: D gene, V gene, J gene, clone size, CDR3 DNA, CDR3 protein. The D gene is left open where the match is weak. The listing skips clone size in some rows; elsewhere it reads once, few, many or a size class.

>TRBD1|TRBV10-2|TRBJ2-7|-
TGCGCCAGCAGTGAGAGGTCAGGGGGCAACTACGAGCAGTACTTC
CASSERSGGNYEQYF
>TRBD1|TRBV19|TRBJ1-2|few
TGTGCCAGTAGCAGGGGACAGAACCGTAACTATGGCTACACCTTC
CASSRGQNRNYGYTF
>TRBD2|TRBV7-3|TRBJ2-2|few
TGTGCCAGCAGCTTCTGTGTAGCGGGAGGGCCGAGGGAGCTGTTTTTT
CASSFCVAGGPRELFF
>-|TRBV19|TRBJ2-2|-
TGTGCCAGTAGGGACTACTCAATGGCGCACACCGGGGAGCTGTTTTTT
CASRDYSMAHTGELFF
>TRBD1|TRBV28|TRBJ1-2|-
TGTGCCAGCAGTTTATTTTCATGGGGACAGGTGGCGGAAAGAGGCTATGGCTACACCTTC
CASSLFSWGQVAERGYGYTF
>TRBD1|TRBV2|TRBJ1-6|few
TGTGCCAGCAGGCGCGAGGGGGCTTCACCCCTCCACTTT
CASRREGASPLHF
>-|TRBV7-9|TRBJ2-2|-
TGTGCCAGCAGCTTCGGGGGCACCGGGGAGCTGTTTTTT
CASSFGGTGELFF
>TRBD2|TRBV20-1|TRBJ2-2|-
TGCAGTGCTAGTTCGCGGGAAAGCGGGACGAACACCGGGGAGCTGTTTTTT
CSASSRESGTNTGELFF
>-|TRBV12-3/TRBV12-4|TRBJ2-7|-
TGTGCCAGCAGCCCCGGACAGTACGAGCAGTACTTC
CASSPGQYEQYF
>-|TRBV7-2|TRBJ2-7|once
TGTGCCAGCAGCGCTAGCGTTCGTCTCGAGCAGTACTTC
CASSASVRLEQYF
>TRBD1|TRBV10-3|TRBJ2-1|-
TGTGCCATCAGTTCCGGGACAGGGACCTACAATGAGCAGTTCTTC
CAISSGTGTYNEQFF
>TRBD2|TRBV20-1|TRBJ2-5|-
TGCAGTGCTAGTATTCCGGTTGCGGGGGGGGAGGCGAACCAAGAGACCCAGTACTTC
CSASIPVAGGEANQETQYF
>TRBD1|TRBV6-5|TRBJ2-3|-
TGTGCCAGCAGTCATGGACAGGGACCAGATACGCAGTATTTT
CASSHGQGPDTQYF
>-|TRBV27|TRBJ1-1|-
TGTGCCAGCAGTTTAGATGGGGGCCTTTTCAACACTGAAGCTTTCTTT
CASSLDGGLFNTEAFF
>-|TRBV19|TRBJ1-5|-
TGTGCCAGTAGTATAGCAGGGATGAATCAGCCCCAGCATTTT
CASSIAGMNQPQHF
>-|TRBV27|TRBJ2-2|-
TGTGCCAGCAGTTTGACCCAAGCGGGGGAGCTGTTTTTT
CASSLTQAGELFF
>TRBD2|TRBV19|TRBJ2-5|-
TGTGCCAGTAGTAGGGGGGGACCGGAGACCCAGTACTTC
CASSRGGPETQYF
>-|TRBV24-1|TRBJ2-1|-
TGTGCCACCAGTGAAGGGAGTAATGAGCAGTTCTTC
CATSEGSNEQFF
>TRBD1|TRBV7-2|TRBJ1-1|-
TGTGCCAGCACCCCAGGGACAGGGGGAGATACTGAAGCTTTCTTT
CASTPGTGGDTEAFF
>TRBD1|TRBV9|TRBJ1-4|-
TGTGCCAGCAGCGCGGCGGGCGACAGGGGGAATGAAAAACTGTTTTTT
CASSAAGDRGNEKLFF
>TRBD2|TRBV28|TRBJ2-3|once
TGTGCCAGCTCCCAGGGACTATGGGGCACAGATACGCAGTATTTT
CASSQGLWGTDTQYF
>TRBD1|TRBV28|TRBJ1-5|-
TGTGCCAGCAGTTTATTCGGGCGGCGGACAGGAAGCAATCAGCCCCAGCATTTT
CASSLFGRRTGSNQPQHF
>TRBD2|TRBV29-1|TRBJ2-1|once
TGCAGCGTTGAAGGGGGACTAGAGGAGTTCTTC
CSVEGGLEEFF
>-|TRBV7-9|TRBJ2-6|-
TGTGCCAGCAGGGGGAGAGAGGCTGGGGCCAACGTCCTGACTTTC
CASRGREAGANVLTF
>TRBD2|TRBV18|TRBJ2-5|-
TGTGCCAGCTCACCTCTCGGGAGCGGGAGTGGGAAAGAGACCCAGTACTTC
CASSPLGSGSGKETQYF
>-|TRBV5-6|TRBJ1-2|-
TGTGCCAGCAGCTTATCAGGGTTTATCTATGGCTACACCTTC
CASSLSGFIYGYTF
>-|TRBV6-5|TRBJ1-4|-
TGTGCCAGCAGTCATAGAAGCGAAAAACTGTTTTTT
CASSHRSEKLFF
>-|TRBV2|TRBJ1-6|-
TGTGCCAGCAGGGTGGGGCTCAGCTCCTATAATTCACCCCTCCACTTT
CASRVGLSSYNSPLHF
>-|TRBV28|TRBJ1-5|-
TGTGCCAGCAGTCCGCCCTCGGGACAACTCAATCAGCCCCAGCATTTT
CASSPPSGQLNQPQHF
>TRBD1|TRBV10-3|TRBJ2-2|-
TGTGCCATCAGGAACCGGGACAGGGGTCACACCGGGGAGCTGTTTTTT
CAIRNRDRGHTGELFF
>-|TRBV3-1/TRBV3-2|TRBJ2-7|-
TGTGCCAGCAGCCAAGGTGGCCTCTCCTACGAGCAGTACTTC
CASSQGGLSYEQYF
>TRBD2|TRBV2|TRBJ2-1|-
TGTGCCAGCAGTGAACTAGCGGGGTACAATGAGCAGTTCTTC
CASSELAGYNEQFF
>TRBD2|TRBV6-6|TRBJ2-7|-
TGTGCCAGCAGTTACGGGACTAGCGTCTCCTACGAGCAGTACTTC
CASSYGTSVSYEQYF
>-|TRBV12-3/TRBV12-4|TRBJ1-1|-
TGTGCGAGCTCAGGGGCAGGCACTGAAGCTTTCTTT
CASSGAGTEAFF
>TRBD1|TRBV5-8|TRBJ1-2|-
TGTGCCAGCAGCTTGGACCCGGGACAGGGGAGTAGCACCTTC
CASSLDPGQGSSTF
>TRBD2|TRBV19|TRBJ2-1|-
TGTGCCAGTAGTATAGACGGGGGAGGGTCTTACAATGAGCAGTTCTTC
CASSIDGGGSYNEQFF
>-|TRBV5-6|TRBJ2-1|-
TGTGCCAGCAGCTTGGGGGGACTGATTAATGAGCAGTTCTTC
CASSLGGLINEQFF
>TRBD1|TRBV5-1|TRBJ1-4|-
TGCGCCAGCAGCTCGGGGACAGGGGGGTTAGAAAAACTGTTTTTT
CASSSGTGGLEKLFF
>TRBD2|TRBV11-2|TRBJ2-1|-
TGTGCCAGCTCAACGACTAGCGGGAGTGTTAGTGAGCAGTTCTTC
CASSTTSGSVSEQFF
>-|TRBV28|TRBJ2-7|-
TGTGCCAGCAGACGGACAGAAATTCTCTCCTACGAGCAGTACTTC
CASRRTEILSYEQYF
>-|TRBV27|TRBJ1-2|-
TGTGCCAGCAGTTTAGGGGCAGGTTGGGGTATAGACTATGGCTACACCTTC
CASSLGAGWGIDYGYTF
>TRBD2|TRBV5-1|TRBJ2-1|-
TGCGCCAGCAGCTTGCTAGCGGGAGTGGGCAATGAGCAGTTCTTC
CASSLLAGVGNEQFF
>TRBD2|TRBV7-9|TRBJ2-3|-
TGTGCCAGCAGCCCCGGACTAGCGGGACATGATACGCAGTATTTT
CASSPGLAGHDTQYF
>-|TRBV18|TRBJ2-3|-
TGTGCCAGCTCACCGGAAGGGGTGCAAGATACGCAGTATTTT
CASSPEGVQDTQYF
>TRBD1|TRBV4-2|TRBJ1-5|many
TGTGCCAGCAGCCAGACAGGGTCGGACAATCAGCCCCAGCATTTT
CASSQTGSDNQPQHF
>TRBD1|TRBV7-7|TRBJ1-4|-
TGTGCTAGCAGCCACCTTTGGGACAGACTTAATGAAAAACTGTTTTTT
CASSHLWDRLNEKLFF
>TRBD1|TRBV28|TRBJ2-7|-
TGTGCCAGCAGTGGACAAGGACAGGGCTCCTACGAGCAGTACTTC
CASSGQGQGSYEQYF
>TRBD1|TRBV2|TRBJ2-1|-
TGTGCCAGCAGTGACGATGGGACAGCGTACAATGAGCAGTTCTTC
CASSDDGTAYNEQFF
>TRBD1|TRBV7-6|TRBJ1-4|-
TGTGCCAGCAGCTTATGGGCGGGTAGGGGGCGGAATAATGAAAAACTGTTTTTT
CASSLWAGRGRNNEKLFF
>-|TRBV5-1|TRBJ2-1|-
TGCGCCAGCAGCTTGGCCGGAATAGCCCTCCCTGGAGATGAGCAGTTCTTC
CASSLAGIALPGDEQFF
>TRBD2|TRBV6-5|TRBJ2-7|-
TGTGCCAGCAGGAGTCTAGCGGGAAGATCGTACGAGCAGTACTTC
CASRSLAGRSYEQYF
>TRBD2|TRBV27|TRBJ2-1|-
TGTGCCAGCAGTGGAACTAGCGGGAGGGGGCAGTTCTTC
CASSGTSGRGQFF
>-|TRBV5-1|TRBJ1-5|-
TGCGCCAGCAGCTTGGTCGGGGGGCATCAGCCCCAGCATTTT
CASSLVGGHQPQHF
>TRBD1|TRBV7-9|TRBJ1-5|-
TGTGCCAGCAGCGGACAGGCGGACAATCAGCCCCAGCATTTT
CASSGQADNQPQHF
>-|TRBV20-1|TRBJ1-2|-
TGCAGTGCTAGTCGGGGGGGCTATGGCTACACCTTC
CSASRGGYGYTF
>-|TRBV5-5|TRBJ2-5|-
TGTGCCAGCAGCGGAGGTTCGGCCGGAGAGACCCAGTACTTC
CASSGGSAGETQYF
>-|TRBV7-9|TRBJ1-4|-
TGTGCCAGCAGCCTAGCTGACAGTGGTCGTAATGAAAAACTGTTTTTT
CASSLADSGRNEKLFF
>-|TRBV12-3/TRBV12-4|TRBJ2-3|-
TGTGCCAGCAGTAACAGGGACACAGATACGCAGTATTTT
CASSNRDTDTQYF
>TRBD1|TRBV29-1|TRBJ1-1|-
TGCAGCGTGGACAGGGTTGGGAACACTGAAGCTTTCTTT
CSVDRVGNTEAFF